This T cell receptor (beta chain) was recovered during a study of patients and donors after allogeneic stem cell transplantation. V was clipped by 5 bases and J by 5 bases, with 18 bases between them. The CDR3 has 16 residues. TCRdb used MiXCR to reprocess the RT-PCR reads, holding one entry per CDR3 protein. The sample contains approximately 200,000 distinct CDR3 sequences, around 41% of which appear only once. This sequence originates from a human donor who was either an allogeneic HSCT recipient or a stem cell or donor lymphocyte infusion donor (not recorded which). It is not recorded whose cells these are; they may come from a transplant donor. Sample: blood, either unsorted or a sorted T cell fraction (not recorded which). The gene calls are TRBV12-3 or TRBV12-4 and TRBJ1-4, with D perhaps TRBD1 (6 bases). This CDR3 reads CASSPHSGRGNEKLFF. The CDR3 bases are TGTGCCAGCAGTCCCCATTCGGGTAGGGGGAATGAAAAACTGTTTTTT.